Included here is one T cell receptor beta chain sequence, with context. Libraries were prepared by immunoSEQ multiplex PCR; TCRdb keeps only in-frame clonotypes and omits some of them. The sample yields 100,000 to 150,000 clones, roughly nine tenths seen once. The data are from a study of cytomegalovirus exposure and HLA in healthy donors. Germline lookup yields CDR1 ENHRY and CDR2 SYGVKD. CDR3 length: 16 amino acids. The V gene lost 2 bases and the J gene lost 0 bases, with 13 bases spanning the gap. The genes are TRBV10-3 and TRBJ1-1; D unresolved. What was sequenced was PBMCs. The clonotype was recovered from a woman under 30 in good health and CMV-seronegative. This chain's CDR3 is CAISEELRQLNTEAFF. The CDR3 region has the DNA TGTGCCATCAGTGAGGAATTGAGGCAGCTGAACACTGAAGCTTTCTTT.